What follows are 10 T cell receptor beta chains derived from one specimen sequenced in a study of T cell changes during pregnancy in multiple sclerosis. Produced via immunoSEQ multiplex PCR; TCRdb's table is partial and in-frame only. The table has about 40,000 clones, roughly 92% seen once; the top ten hold around 0.78%. The input for sequencing was CD4+ T cells from peripheral blood mononuclear cells, taken before pregnancy. The receptors were sampled from a female donor with multiple sclerosis, enrolled in a pregnancy study.

This chain joins TRBV5-6 and TRBJ1-2; tentatively, D is TRBD1 (5 bases). Between the trimmed V and J ends, which lost 4 bases and 6 bases, there was a span of 13 bases. The CDR3 is made up of 13 amino acids. The germline CDR1 and CDR2 sequences are SGHDT and YYEEEE. In nucleotides, the CDR3 is TGTGCCAGCAGCCTCAGGGTCCCGGATGGCTACACCTTC. Translating gives CASSLRVPDGYTF.

The chain combines TRBV14 with TRBJ1-2; D may be TRBD1 (5 bases). CDR1 SGHDN and CDR2 FVKESK come from the germline V gene. The CDR3 contains 14 residues. Trimming took off 4 bases at V and 1 base at J, with 10 bases between the two ends. This CDR3 is CASSPLDSNYGYTF. The DNA of the CDR3 is TGTGCCAGCAGCCCCCTCGACAGTAACTATGGCTACACCTTC.

The chain carries TRBV19 and TRBJ2-2; D might be TRBD2 (5 bases). The CDR3 totals 14 residues. Germline V gene data show CDR1 as LNHDA and CDR2 as SQIVND (reference sequence). V dropped 1 base and J dropped 3 bases, with 6 bases sitting between them. The CDR3 protein is CASSIGEYTGELFF. The CDR3 DNA is TGTGCCAGTAGTATAGGGGAGTACACCGGGGAGCTGTTTTTT.

The chain uses TRBV4-1 and TRBJ2-7; 8 bases match TRBD2. CDR1 MGHRA and CDR2 YSYEKL come from the germline V gene. The V and J ends lost 3 bases and 0 bases, in that order; junction bases with no gene match: 19. This CDR3 has 20 amino acids. This CDR3 reads CASSHTAIGSGSANSYEQYF. In nucleotides, the CDR3 is TGCGCCAGCAGCCATACCGCGATCGGAAGCGGGAGTGCGAACTCCTACGAGCAGTACTTC.

The chain has TRBV19 and TRBJ1-2, with a possible D match to TRBD1 (6 bases). Trimming left V 5 bases short and J 7 bases short, with 11 bases between. The V gene's germline CDR1 is LNHDA and CDR2 SQIVND (reference sequence). The CDR3 spans 12 residues. The CDR3 loop is CASSPSRGGYTF. In DNA, the CDR3 is TGTGCCAGTAGTCCCTCCAGGGGTGGCTACACCTTC. Using reference TRBV19 and TRBJ1-2 for the parts outside the CDR3, the full variable domain is DGGITQSPKYLFRKEGQNVTLSCEQNLNHDAMYWYRQDPGQGLRLIYYSQIVNDFQKGDIAEGYSVSREKKESFPLTVTSAQKNPTAFYLCASSPSRGGYTFGSGTRLTVV.

Only a few counts were recorded for this clone. The chain recombines TRBV29-1 with TRBJ1-1; no reliable D call. The CDR3 is 13 residues long. Germline loops: CDR1 SQVTM, CDR2 ANQGSEA. Trimming took off 6 bases at V and 3 bases at J, with 14 bases between the two ends. CDR3 nucleotide sequence: TGCAGCGTCCACGGGTTTCTGGACACTGAAGCTTTCTTT. Translated: CSVHGFLDTEAFF.

The genes are TRBV6-6 and TRBJ2-1; D ambiguous. Germline CDR1 and CDR2: MNHNY and SVGAGI (reference sequence). The CDR3 runs 8 residues. CDR3 coding DNA: TGTCAAGCCGGTGAGCAGTTCTTC. Translating gives CQAGEQFF.

This rearrangement joins TRBV28 to TRBJ1-5; TRBD1 agrees at 8 bases. With 3 bases clipped from V and 4 bases from J, the junction kept 11 bases outside the gene matches. From germline, CDR1 is MDHEN and CDR2 SYDVKM. This CDR3 spans 17 amino acids. CDR3 sequence (DNA): TGTGCCAGCAGTTTCTCCGGGACAGGTCTTTGGAATCAGCCCCAGCATTTT. The encoded protein is CASSFSGTGLWNQPQHF. Full variable domain (outside the CDR3, taken from reference TRBV28 and TRBJ1-5): DVKVTQSSRYLVKRTGEKVFLECVQDMDHENMFWYRQDPGLGLRLIYFSYDVKMKEKGDIPEGYSVSREKKERFSLILESASTNQTSMYLCASSFSGTGLWNQPQHFGDGTRLSIL.

This clone was seen a few times. The chain joins TRBV12-5 to TRBJ2-3; 13 bases line up with TRBD2. V shed 1 base, J shed 3 bases, and the junction held 7 bases outside the gene matches. CDR3 size: 18 residues. Germline loops: CDR1 LGHNT, CDR2 FRNRAP. This chain's CDR3 is CASGLDGGLAGVTDTQYF. The DNA of the CDR3 is TGTGCTAGTGGTTTGGACGGCGGACTAGCGGGAGTTACAGATACGCAGTATTTT.

The rearrangement joins TRBV9 to TRBJ1-4, with D unclear. CDR1 and CDR2 from the germline V gene are SGDLS and YYNGEE. V lost 4 bases, J lost 5 bases, and 3 bases lay in between. CDR3 length: 11 residues. CDR3 in DNA: TGTGCCAGCAGCTTAAATGAAAAACTGTTTTTT. This translates into CASSLNEKLFF.